This TCR beta chain was captured in a study of OX40 agonist ivuxolimab in advanced cancers. Study in general: Ivuxolimab, which patients received intravenously every 2 weeks, was dosed at 0.01 to 10 mg/kg. Patients achieving partial responses numbered three: one hepatocellular carcinoma case and two cutaneous melanoma cases. Prior therapy, whether anti-PD-1, anti-PD-L1 or anti-CTLA-4, was allowed, and 40% had some. Study conclusions and caveats: Antigen specificity of clonally expanded peripheral T cells was not established.

Germline V CDR1 and CDR2: SGHRS, YFSETQ. The CDR3 runs to 13 residues. Losses at the gene ends were 8 bases for V and 2 bases for J; bases not matched to a gene: 3. Comments on this clone: The antigen is undetermined.

Clones were sequenced by immunoSEQ multiplex PCR, and TCRdb holds only the in-frame ones, with some missing. The sample includes approximately 60,000 clones, roughly 90% seen only once; the top ten take roughly 0.6%. Source: CD4+ or CD8+ T cells sorted from blood, taken in a trial of the OX40 agonist ivuxolimab. The rearrangement links TRBV5-1 to TRBJ2-3; TRBD1 matches 9 bases. This receptor was obtained from an adult with an advanced solid tumor such as melanoma, head and neck, liver or kidney cancer. Written as DNA, the CDR3 is TGCGCCAGTGGGGACAGGGTCACAGATACGCAGTATTTT. Translating gives CASGDRVTDTQYF.